One sample yielded the 6 T cell receptor beta chains listed below, sequenced in a study of CD8 T cells in Susac syndrome (dated by TCRdb to the late 2010s). Library preparation was by the immunoSEQ multiplex PCR assay. RNA was extracted with the RNeasy kit and roughly 0.5 to 1 ug was reverse transcribed using random hexamers. TCRdb took the public reads, trimmed them with fastp at Q25, ran MiXCR for clone calling and kept in-frame beta chains. Rows matching on CDR3 protein sequence are summarized as one entry with the most common DNA and genes. For this sample there are over 70,000 distinct CDR3 sequences; 95% to 96% appear just once. More than 0.5% of the sample goes to the ten largest clones. The sample consisted of CD8+ T cells from PBMCs. Receptors originate from a human donor with Susac syndrome.

The chain uses TRBV6-5 and TRBJ1-1; D is ambiguous. Deletions cut 0 bases from V and 0 bases from J, with 17 bases between. Germline-derived CDR1 and CDR2 are MNHEY and SVGAGI. The CDR3 is 18 amino acids. CDR3 residues: CASSYSIPAGGMNTEAFF. The CDR3 coding sequence is TGTGCCAGCAGTTACTCGATACCGGCTGGCGGCATGAACACTGAAGCTTTCTTT.

This clonotype was observed once. The rearrangement uses TRBV7-2 and TRBJ2-7, with TRBD1 matching 8 bases. V was clipped by 6 bases and J by 4 bases; unmatched bases: 8. The CDR3 totals 14 residues. Germline lookup yields CDR1 SGHTA and CDR2 FQGNSA. The CDR3 nucleotides read TGTGCCAGCAGTTACGGACAGGGACGGTACGAGCAGTACTTC. Its translation is CASSYGQGRYEQYF.

The chain recombines TRBV19 with TRBJ1-4; no clear D gene. The ends were cut back, 2 bases at V and 8 bases at J, with 3 bases in the middle. The CDR3 spans 11 residues. Germline CDR1 is LNHDA and CDR2 is SQIVND (reference sequence). The CDR3 DNA reads TGTGCCAGTAGTATAAACGAAAAACTGTTTTTT. This translates into CASSINEKLFF.

The chain has TRBV7-2 and TRBJ2-2, with D possibly TRBD1 on 5 matching bases. This CDR3 is 12 amino acids long. V lost 1 base and J lost 10, with 7 bases in between. Germline lookup yields CDR1 SGHTA and CDR2 FQGNSA. The CDR3 sequence: CASSLGGAELFF. For the CDR3, the DNA is TGTGCCAGCAGCTTAGGTGGGGCGGAGCTGTTTTTT. Full variable domain (rest looked up from reference TRBV7-2 and TRBJ2-2): GAGVSQSPSNKVTEKGKDVELRCDPISGHTALYWYRQSLGQGLEFLIYFQGNSAPDKSGLPSDRFSAERTGGSVSTLTIQRTQQEDSAVYLCASSLGGAELFFGEGSRLTVL.

V usage is TRBV27 and J usage is TRBJ1-2; D remains unclear. The CDR3 has 13 amino acids. Germline CDR1 is MNHEY and CDR2 is SMNVEV (reference sequence). The V end lost 7 bases, the J end lost 4 bases, and 13 bases lay between the germline ends. The DNA of the CDR3 is TGTGCCAGCAAGAGGCAGACGTCCTATGGCTACACCTTC. As protein: CASKRQTSYGYTF.

This chain joins TRBV5-3 and TRBJ2-1, with unresolved D. TRBV5-3 is an open reading frame whose function is uncertain. The CDR3 is 11 residues long. Trimming took 4 bases from V and 15 from J, leaving 14 bases between them. CDR3 in amino acids: CARSAPPPAFF. The DNA for the CDR3 is TGTGCCAGAAGCGCGCCCCCCCCCGCGTTCTTC.